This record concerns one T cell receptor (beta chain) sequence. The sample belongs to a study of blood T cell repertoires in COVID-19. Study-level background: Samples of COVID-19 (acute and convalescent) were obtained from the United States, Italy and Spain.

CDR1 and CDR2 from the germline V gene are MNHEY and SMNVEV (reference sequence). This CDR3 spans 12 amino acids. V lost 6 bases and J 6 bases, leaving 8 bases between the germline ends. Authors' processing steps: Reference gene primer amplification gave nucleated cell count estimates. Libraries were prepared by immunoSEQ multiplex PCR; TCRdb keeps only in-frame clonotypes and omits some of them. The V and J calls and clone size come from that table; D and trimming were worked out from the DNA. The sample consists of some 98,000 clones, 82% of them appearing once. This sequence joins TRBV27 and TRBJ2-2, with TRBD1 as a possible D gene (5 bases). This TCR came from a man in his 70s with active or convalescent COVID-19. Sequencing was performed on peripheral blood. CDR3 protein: CASRVGAGELFF. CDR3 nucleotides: TGTGCCAGCAGGGTAGGGGCCGGGGAGCTGTTTTTT.